This passage covers 11 T cell receptor beta chains from one sample sequenced in a study of blood T cell repertoires in COVID-19. Clones were read by immunoSEQ multiplex PCR, and TCRdb kept only the in-frame ones, dropping some. This sample has around 200,000 clones; 85% to 90% occur once, and the top ten carry about 18%. Sample: peripheral blood. The receptors come from a person aged 65 to 85 with COVID-19, enrolled during active disease.

The gene calls are TRBV7-6 and TRBJ2-2, with TRBD1 matching 8 bases. Germline loops: CDR1 SGHVS, CDR2 FNYEAQ. CDR3 length: 15 amino acids. Trimming took 2 bases from V and 7 from J; bases not matched to a gene: 6. CDR3 sequence reads: CASSLRTGFSGELFF. The CDR3 bases are TGTGCCAGCAGCTTAAGGACAGGGTTTAGCGGGGAGCTGTTTTTT.

This sequence joins TRBV19 and TRBJ2-7; the D gene is possibly TRBD1 (6 bases). Germline CDR1 reads LNHDA; CDR2 reads SQIVND (reference sequence). The CDR3 length is 14 residues. Trimming stripped 3 bases from V and 0 bases from J, with 9 bases between. CDR3 residues: CASSIGQSSYEQYF. The CDR3 DNA reads as TGTGCCAGTAGTATCGGACAGAGCTCCTACGAGCAGTACTTC. Full variable domain (outside the CDR3, taken from reference TRBV19 and TRBJ2-7): DGGITQSPKYLFRKEGQNVTLSCEQNLNHDAMYWYRQDPGQGLRLIYYSQIVNDFQKGDIAEGYSVSREKKESFPLTVTSAQKNPTAFYLCASSIGQSSYEQYFGPGTRLTVT.

The V gene is TRBV30, the J gene TRBJ1-3, with a tentative D call TRBD1 (6 bases). V lost 3 bases, J lost 1 base, and 10 bases lay in between. From germline, CDR1 is GTSNPN and CDR2 SVGIG (reference sequence). The CDR3 loop spans 14 amino acids. The CDR3 protein is CAWRTQGSGNTIYF. Here the CDR3 DNA reads TGTGCCTGGAGAACACAGGGATCTGGAAACACCATATATTTT.

V gene TRBV3-1 (or the pseudogene TRBV3-2) combines with J gene TRBJ2-7; 12 bases fit TRBD2. CDR1 is LGHDT and CDR2 is YNNKEL in the germline V gene (reference sequence). The CDR3 runs to 20 residues. V gave up 4 bases and J gave up 3 bases; unmatched junction bases: 19. CDR3 bases: TGTGCCAGCAGCCCCAACCCGACTGGACTAGCGGGATTAAGCAACTACGAGCAGTACTTC. This codes for CASSPNPTGLAGLSNYEQYF.

This clone was picked up one time. The J gene is TRBJ2-1, the V gene TRBV11-2, with 10 bases aligning to TRBD2. This CDR3 contains 17 residues. The trim removed 1 base at V and 4 bases at J, leaving 7 bases unmatched. Looked up from germline, CDR1 is SGHAT and CDR2 is FQNNGV. CDR3 loop: CASSLGPGLARYNEQFF. Here the CDR3 DNA reads TGTGCCAGCAGCTTAGGGCCGGGACTAGCGAGATACAATGAGCAGTTCTTC. Full variable domain (missing parts from reference TRBV11-2 and TRBJ2-1): EAGVAQSPRYKIIEKRQSVAFWCNPISGHATLYWYQQILGQGPKLLIQFQNNGVVDDSQLPKDRFSAERLKGVDSTLKIQPAKLEDSAVYLCASSLGPGLARYNEQFFGPGTRLTVL.

This clone was found a few times. The chain links TRBV7-2 to TRBJ2-1; D might be TRBD1 (5 bases). In germline, CDR1 is SGHTA, CDR2 FQGNSA. This CDR3 contains 13 residues. V lost 7 bases, J lost 3 bases, and 10 bases lay in between. CDR3 residues: CASTRGHYNEQFF. DNA of the CDR3: TGTGCCAGCACAAGGGGCCACTACAATGAGCAGTTCTTC.

The gene calls are TRBV19 and TRBJ1-5, with TRBD1 identical over 7 bases. Looked up from germline, CDR1 is LNHDA and CDR2 is SQIVND (reference sequence). The CDR3 sequence is 12 residues long. V lost 8 bases to trimming and J lost 12 bases; unmatched junction nucleotides: 10. CDR3 loop: CASGTGEVLQHF. CDR3 DNA sequence: TGTGCCAGTGGTACAGGGGAAGTTCTCCAGCATTTT.

This sequence joins TRBV7-3 and TRBJ2-7; TRBD1 might be the D (5 bases). CDR3 length: 14 amino acids. The germline V and J ends were trimmed by 2 bases and 0 bases, with 8 bases remaining between them. The germline V gene encodes CDR1 SGHTA and CDR2 FQGTGA. The DNA of the CDR3 is TGTGCCAGCAGCTTAGGACACGGCTCCTACGAGCAGTACTTC. Its translation: CASSLGHGSYEQYF.

The rearrangement joins TRBV28 to TRBJ2-4, with D maybe TRBD1 (7 bases). V was trimmed by 7 bases and J by 3 bases, leaving 19 bases between them. The CDR3 length is 16 residues. Germline V CDR1 and CDR2: MDHEN, SYDVKM. For the CDR3, the DNA is TGTGCCAGCACCTCCAGGGGGGCCACAGGCAAAAACATTCAGTACTTC. Translated: CASTSRGATGKNIQYF.

J is TRBJ2-4 and V is TRBV5-5, with 9 bases fitting TRBD1. Trimming took 5 bases from V and 8 from J; bases not matched to a gene: 8. The CDR3 covers 14 residues. Germline V gene sequence: CDR1 SGHKS, CDR2 YYEKEE (reference sequence). This CDR3 is CASRWGTGLDIQYF. As DNA, the CDR3 is TGTGCCAGCAGATGGGGGACAGGGTTGGACATTCAGTACTTC.

The rearrangement links TRBV6-5 to TRBJ1-3, with D possibly TRBD1 on 5 matching bases. The germline V gene encodes CDR1 MNHEY and CDR2 SVGAGI. V gave up 10 bases and J gave up 4 bases, with 11 bases separating them. This CDR3 is 12 amino acids long. For the CDR3, the DNA is TGTGCCACCGGAAACAGGGGAAACACCATATATTTT. It translates to CATGNRGNTIYF.